This is a list of T cell receptor beta chains from one sample in a study of blood T cell repertoires in COVID-19. Measured with immunoSEQ multiplex PCR; TCRdb has only the in-frame clones, and not every one. The table lists under 300,000 clones, approximately 91% of them singletons. Sequencing was carried out using PBMCs or T cells enriched from blood (not recorded which). The source is a woman in her 30s who had recovered from COVID-19. Each CDR3 is given with its conserved first and last residue. Each record gives: V gene, D gene, clone size, J gene, CDR3 protein, CDR3 DNA. The D gene is left open where the match is weak. Expanded clones are given a class, and other clones once, few, many or no size at all.

v_gene: TRBV7-9
d_gene: NA
abundance: NA
j_gene: TRBJ1-2
CDR3aa: CASSLGQDYGYTF
CDR3nt: TGTGCCAGCAGCTTGGGGCAGGACTATGGCTACACCTTC

v_gene: TRBV27
d_gene: TRBD1
abundance: NA
j_gene: TRBJ2-1
CDR3aa: CASRPRTGVPNEQFF
CDR3nt: TGTGCCAGCAGGCCTAGGACAGGGGTCCCCAATGAGCAGTTCTTC

v_gene: TRBV10-2
d_gene: NA
abundance: NA
j_gene: TRBJ1-5
CDR3aa: CASSETGLQPQHF
CDR3nt: TGCGCCAGCAGTGAAACAGGATTGCAGCCCCAGCATTTT

v_gene: TRBV6-5
d_gene: NA
abundance: NA
j_gene: TRBJ2-7
CDR3aa: CASSRGYEQYF
CDR3nt: TGTGCCAGCAGTAGGGGCTACGAGCAGTACTTC

v_gene: TRBV28
d_gene: TRBD2
abundance: NA
j_gene: TRBJ2-3
CDR3aa: CASSSPGLAGYTDTQYF
CDR3nt: TGTGCCAGCAGTTCCCCAGGACTAGCGGGTTACACAGATACGCAGTATTTT

v_gene: TRBV19
d_gene: NA
abundance: NA
j_gene: TRBJ1-4
CDR3aa: CASNNFRSTNEKLFF
CDR3nt: TGTGCCAGTAATAACTTCCGATCAACTAATGAAAAACTGTTTTTT

v_gene: TRBV3-1/TRBV3-2
d_gene: TRBD2
abundance: NA
j_gene: TRBJ2-7
CDR3aa: CASSPRGGVAGVTYEQYF
CDR3nt: TGTGCCAGCAGCCCCAGGGGTGGTGTAGCGGGGGTAACCTACGAGCAGTACTTC

v_gene: TRBV4-2
d_gene: NA
abundance: NA
j_gene: TRBJ2-3
CDR3aa: CASSQEVASGTDTQYF
CDR3nt: TGTGCCAGCAGCCAAGAGGTGGCTAGCGGCACAGATACGCAGTATTTT

v_gene: TRBV18
d_gene: NA
abundance: NA
j_gene: TRBJ1-2
CDR3aa: CASSPVRIANYGYTF
CDR3nt: TGTGCCAGCTCACCGGTCAGGATTGCTAACTATGGCTACACCTTC

v_gene: TRBV5-1
d_gene: TRBD1
abundance: NA
j_gene: TRBJ2-5
CDR3aa: CASSLDGDSQETQYF
CDR3nt: TGCGCCAGCAGCTTGGATGGGGACAGCCAAGAGACCCAGTACTTC

v_gene: TRBV7-2
d_gene: NA
abundance: NA
j_gene: TRBJ1-5
CDR3aa: CASSQRVGGNQPQHF
CDR3nt: TGTGCCAGCAGCCAAAGAGTTGGGGGGAATCAGCCCCAGCATTTT

v_gene: TRBV10-3
d_gene: TRBD1
abundance: NA
j_gene: TRBJ1-1
CDR3aa: CAIKQGADTEAFF
CDR3nt: TGTGCCATCAAGCAGGGGGCAGACACTGAAGCTTTCTTT

v_gene: TRBV9
d_gene: TRBD1
abundance: NA
j_gene: TRBJ1-1
CDR3aa: CASSVGSGGITEAFF
CDR3nt: TGTGCCAGCAGCGTAGGTTCAGGGGGCATCACTGAAGCTTTCTTT

v_gene: TRBV27
d_gene: TRBD1
abundance: NA
j_gene: TRBJ2-1
CDR3aa: CASSSYLQGSRAFRPFF
CDR3nt: TGTGCCAGCAGTTCGTATTTACAGGGGTCACGCGCCTTCCGTCCGTTCTTC

v_gene: TRBV7-3
d_gene: TRBD2
abundance: NA
j_gene: TRBJ2-7
CDR3aa: CASSPLGAGVPYEQYF
CDR3nt: TGTGCCAGCAGCCCCCTGGGAGCGGGAGTGCCCTACGAGCAGTACTTC

v_gene: TRBV7-9
d_gene: NA
abundance: NA
j_gene: TRBJ1-2
CDR3aa: CASSSTVYGYTF
CDR3nt: TGTGCCAGCAGCTCTACGGTCTATGGCTACACCTTC

v_gene: TRBV11-1
d_gene: TRBD2
abundance: NA
j_gene: TRBJ2-7
CDR3aa: CASSLTRGGSYEQYF
CDR3nt: TGTGCCAGCAGCTTAACTCGGGGCGGGAGCTACGAGCAGTACTTC

v_gene: TRBV28
d_gene: TRBD1
abundance: NA
j_gene: TRBJ1-5
CDR3aa: CASSPQQGASQPQHF
CDR3nt: TGTGCCAGCAGTCCACAACAGGGGGCAAGTCAGCCCCAGCATTTT

v_gene: TRBV7-6
d_gene: NA
abundance: NA
j_gene: TRBJ2-3
CDR3aa: CASSLATFSSTDTQYF
CDR3nt: TGTGCCAGCAGCTTAGCGACATTCAGTAGCACAGATACGCAGTATTTT

v_gene: TRBV5-1
d_gene: NA
abundance: NA
j_gene: TRBJ1-6
CDR3aa: CASGPQGDSPLHF
CDR3nt: TGCGCCAGCGGGCCACAGGGCGATTCACCCCTCCACTTT

v_gene: TRBV7-9
d_gene: NA
abundance: NA
j_gene: TRBJ1-1
CDR3aa: CASSPLAGDTEAFF
CDR3nt: TGTGCCAGCAGCCCTCTTGCAGGGGACACTGAAGCTTTCTTT

v_gene: TRBV7-9
d_gene: TRBD2
abundance: once
j_gene: TRBJ2-7
CDR3aa: CASSLLQRGAYEQYF
CDR3nt: TGTGCCAGCAGCCTCCTGCAGCGGGGAGCCTACGAGCAGTACTTC

v_gene: TRBV19
d_gene: TRBD1
abundance: NA
j_gene: TRBJ1-2
CDR3aa: CASSMQGANYGYTF
CDR3nt: TGTGCCAGTAGTATGCAGGGGGCTAACTATGGCTACACCTTC

v_gene: TRBV4-3
d_gene: TRBD2
abundance: NA
j_gene: TRBJ2-7
CDR3aa: CASSRTTSGGAYEQYF
CDR3nt: TGCGCCAGCAGCCGCACGACTAGCGGGGGGGCCTACGAGCAGTACTTC

v_gene: TRBV4-2
d_gene: NA
abundance: few
j_gene: TRBJ2-3
CDR3aa: CASSQDLDTQYF
CDR3nt: TGTGCCAGCAGCCAAGACTTGGATACGCAGTATTTT

v_gene: TRBV7-6
d_gene: TRBD2
abundance: NA
j_gene: TRBJ2-1
CDR3aa: CASSPTVTGGPRNEQFF
CDR3nt: TGTGCCAGCAGCCCAACTGTGACGGGAGGGCCTCGCAATGAGCAGTTCTTC

v_gene: TRBV9
d_gene: TRBD1
abundance: NA
j_gene: TRBJ1-6
CDR3aa: CASSPMVGQYSPLHF
CDR3nt: TGTGCCAGCAGCCCGATGGTGGGACAGTATTCACCCCTCCACTTT

v_gene: TRBV18
d_gene: NA
abundance: NA
j_gene: TRBJ1-3
CDR3aa: CASSLLQGSGNTIYF
CDR3nt: TGTGCCAGCTCACTTCTACAGGGATCCGGAAACACCATATATTTT

v_gene: TRBV7-9
d_gene: TRBD2
abundance: NA
j_gene: TRBJ2-3
CDR3aa: CASSPQTSGGYTDTQYF
CDR3nt: TGTGCCAGCAGCCCCCAGACTAGCGGGGGTTACACAGATACGCAGTATTTT

v_gene: TRBV4-2
d_gene: TRBD2
abundance: NA
j_gene: TRBJ2-7
CDR3aa: CASSQVAGAIEQYF
CDR3nt: TGTGCCAGCAGCCAAGTAGCGGGAGCTATCGAGCAGTACTTC

v_gene: TRBV19
d_gene: NA
abundance: NA
j_gene: TRBJ1-1
CDR3aa: CASSERGAHPEAFF
CDR3nt: TGTGCCAGTAGCGAACGGGGGGCGCACCCTGAAGCTTTCTTT

v_gene: TRBV19
d_gene: NA
abundance: NA
j_gene: TRBJ1-2
CDR3aa: CASSITGAYGYTF
CDR3nt: TGTGCCAGTAGTATCACGGGAGCCTATGGCTACACCTTC

v_gene: TRBV7-8
d_gene: NA
abundance: NA
j_gene: TRBJ1-5
CDR3aa: CASSLRFWQLDNQPQHF
CDR3nt: TGTGCCAGCAGCTTAAGGTTTTGGCAGCTAGACAATCAGCCCCAGCATTTT

v_gene: TRBV6-5
d_gene: TRBD1
abundance: NA
j_gene: TRBJ2-7
CDR3aa: CASSSPGQGLYEQYF
CDR3nt: TGTGCCAGCAGTAGTCCGGGACAGGGTCTTTACGAGCAGTACTTC

v_gene: TRBV7-9
d_gene: TRBD1
abundance: NA
j_gene: TRBJ1-1
CDR3aa: CASSLRGGITEAFF
CDR3nt: TGTGCCAGCAGCTTACGAGGGGGCATAACTGAAGCTTTCTTT